This TCR beta chain stems from a study of blood T cell repertoires in COVID-19. CDR1 is LNHDA, CDR2 SQIVND, per germline (reference sequence). This CDR3 comprises 13 residues. Trimming pared 6 bases from V and 1 base from J, leaving 9 bases between. TCRdb's table, derived via immunoSEQ multiplex PCR, lists solely in-frame clones and lacks some. The table records some 210,000 clones, about 90% of them present only once. Sequencing was done on a sample of peripheral blood. This chain uses TRBV19 with TRBJ1-1, with unresolved D. The clonotype was recovered from a man younger than 45 with acute or convalescent COVID-19. Here the CDR3 DNA reads TGTGCCAGTAGCCGCAGGTCGAACACTGAAGCTTTCTTT. Amino acid sequence: CASSRRSNTEAFF.